This T cell receptor beta chain was obtained from a study of blood T cells in healthy people across ages. Study-level findings and limits: A roughly linear age-dependent decrease characterized TCR beta diversity per million T cells.

With a J-beta primer mix and a sample-barcoded 5' primer, a second PCR ran about 6 to 11 cycles. Every single cDNA molecule received a tag from a template-switch adaptor with 12 random nucleotides. Each CDR3 protein is one row after TCRdb ran MiXCR on the 5' RACE reads. The data hold around 1,800,000 distinct CDR3 sequences, with roughly two fifths observed a single time. CDR1 MDHEN and CDR2 SYDVKM come from the germline V gene. This CDR3 contains 17 residues. The donors, healthy Caucasians from Russia, were aged roughly 6 to 90. As for this clonotype: Its target is unknown. One end of the junction is discordant with germline, which a read error may explain.

Material: blood. The rearrangement links TRBV28 to TRBJ2-4; 11 nucleotides agree with TRBD1. The receptor's source is a human donor in good health. The CDR3 nucleotides are TGTGCCGGCAGTCTAACCGGGACAGGGGGAACCAAAAACATTCAGTACTTC. Translating it yields CAGSLTGTGGTKNIQYF.